These 22 T cell receptor beta chains share one sample of origin, sequenced in a study of regulatory dendritic cells for organ transplantation. Sorted T cells were CFSE-labeled and cultured approximately five days with allogeneic regulatory or mature dendritic cells at 1:10. No cognate antigen is known for these TCRs. TCRdb keeps only in-frame clones here, not all; method: immunoSEQ multiplex PCR. The repertoire holds about 7,100 clones, with 55% to 80% as singletons. Sequenced input: memory CD4+ T cells from blood cultured with dendritic cells. Indicated subset: CD45RO+ memory T cells. These receptors came from a human donor in good health.

A single count supports this clone. V is TRBV7-3 and J is TRBJ2-3, with D maybe TRBD2 (5 bases). The V end lost 2 bases, the J end lost 7 bases, and 13 bases lay between the germline ends. This CDR3 comprises 14 residues. Per germline, CDR1 SGHTA and CDR2 FQGTGA. DNA of the CDR3: TGTGCCAGCAGCTTAGGAGCCGGGGTGAATACGCAGTATTTT. Encoded protein: CASSLGAGVNTQYF. The variable domain in full, with the rest retrieved from reference TRBV7-3 and TRBJ2-3, is GAGVSQTPSNKVTEKGKYVELRCDPISGHTALYWYRQSLGQGPEFLIYFQGTGAADDSGLPNDRFFAVRPEGSVSTLKIQRTERGDSAVYLCASSLGAGVNTQYFGPGTRLTVL.

In this sample, this clone turned up a few times. V and J are TRBV10-2 and TRBJ1-1; no definite D call. Between the trimmed V and J ends, which lost 6 bases and 4 bases, there was a span of 6 bases. Germline V gives CDR1 WSHSY, CDR2 SAAADI. The CDR3 runs to 11 residues. The CDR3 loop reads CASRSSTEAFF. In nucleotides, the CDR3 is TGCGCCAGCAGAAGTAGCACTGAAGCTTTCTTT.

The chain recombines TRBV18 with TRBJ1-6; D is perhaps TRBD1 (5 bases). Germline V gene lookup returns CDR1 KGHSH and CDR2 LQKENI. The CDR3 runs 17 residues. V lost 1 base and J lost 7, with 17 bases in between. The CDR3 region is CASSPRQILGTNSPLHF. CDR3 DNA: TGTGCCAGCTCACCACGACAGATATTGGGCACAAATTCACCCCTCCACTTT.

The chain has TRBV5-1 and TRBJ2-7, with 8 bases that match TRBD2. Unmatched junction bases numbered 6, after V lost 4 bases and J lost 0 bases. Germline V gene lookup returns CDR1 SGHRS and CDR2 YFSETQ. CDR3 length equals 15 residues. CDR3 coding DNA: TGCGCCAGCAGCGTCACACTAGCGGACTCCTACGAGCAGTACTTC. Residues: CASSVTLADSYEQYF. The full variable domain, completed using reference TRBV5-1 and TRBJ2-7, is KAGVTQTPRYLIKTRGQQVTLSCSPISGHRSVSWYQQTPGQGLQFLFEYFSETQRNKGNFPGRFSGRQFSNSRSEMNVSTLELGDSALYLCASSVTLADSYEQYFGPGTRLTVT.

V usage is TRBV9 and J usage is TRBJ2-3; TRBD2 might be the D (6 bases). Trimming shortened V by 4 bases and J by 6 bases, and 15 bases separated the two germline ends. This CDR3 contains 14 residues. CDR1 is SGDLS, CDR2 YYNGEE, per germline. As DNA, the CDR3 is TGTGCCAGCAGCCTGACGGACGGAGGGGATACGCAGTATTTT. Its translation is CASSLTDGGDTQYF.

The chain links TRBV7-9 to TRBJ1-6; perhaps TRBD1 as D (6 bases). V was shortened by 5 bases and J by 1 base, with 12 bases between the two germline ends. Germline V gene sequence: CDR1 SEHNR, CDR2 FQNEAQ (reference sequence). The CDR3 is 16 residues long. As DNA, the CDR3 is TGTGCCAGCAGCGCAGGGGCAGGGTCCTATAATTCACCCCTCCACTTT. This gives the protein CASSAGAGSYNSPLHF. The full variable domain, completed using reference TRBV7-9 and TRBJ1-6, is DTGVSQNPRHKITKRGQNVTFRCDPISEHNRLYWYRQTLGQGPEFLTYFQNEAQLEKSRLLSDRFSAERPKGSFSTLEIQRTEQGDSAMYLCASSAGAGSYNSPLHFGNGTRLTVT.

The chain couples TRBV2 to TRBJ2-3; TRBD2 matches at 11 bases. The CDR3 is made up of 16 amino acids. Looked up from germline, CDR1 is SNHLY and CDR2 is FYNNEI. The V and J ends lost 6 bases and 3 bases, in that order; junction bases with no gene match: 8. The chain's CDR3 is CASRFGTSGKTDTQYF. In DNA, the CDR3 is TGTGCCAGCAGATTCGGGACTAGCGGAAAAACAGATACGCAGTATTTT.

The chain recombines TRBV7-8 with TRBJ2-4, with TRBD1 identical over 12 bases. CDR1 is SGHVS, CDR2 FQNEAQ, per germline. The CDR3 consists of 16 residues. Losses at the gene ends were 6 bases for V and 8 bases for J; bases not matched to a gene: 11. The CDR3 sequence: CASSPPLGTGGDIQYF. Here the CDR3 DNA reads TGTGCCAGCAGTCCCCCGCTAGGGACAGGGGGCGACATTCAGTACTTC. Full variable domain (missing parts from reference TRBV7-8 and TRBJ2-4): GAGVSQSPRYKVAKRGQDVALRCDPISGHVSLFWYQQALGQGPEFLTYFQNEAQLDKSGLPSDRFFAERPEGSVSTLKIQRTQQEDSAVYLCASSPPLGTGGDIQYFGAGTRLSVL.

This clone showed up just a few times. The rearrangement joins TRBV7-3 to TRBJ2-2; TRBD2 is a possible D gene (6 bases). V shed 4 bases and J shed 5 bases, with 17 bases lying between them. This CDR3 contains 16 residues. Germline V lookup: CDR1 SGHTA, CDR2 FQGTGA. CDR3 in amino acids: CASSSTRGSRTGELFF. CDR3 nucleotide sequence: TGTGCCAGCAGCTCGACCCGGGGGTCGAGAACCGGGGAGCTGTTTTTT.

J is TRBJ1-5 and V is TRBV5-5; 7 bases are a match to TRBD1. Germline V gene sequence: CDR1 SGHKS, CDR2 YYEKEE (reference sequence). The CDR3 runs 15 residues. With 4 bases clipped from V and 0 bases from J, the junction kept 4 bases outside the gene matches. In DNA form, the CDR3 reads TGTGCCAGCAGCCCGACAGGGTATAGCAATCAGCCCCAGCATTTT. It encodes CASSPTGYSNQPQHF.

The rearrangement joins TRBV7-9 to TRBJ1-1, with D possibly matching TRBD1 (6 bases). The length of the CDR3 is 16 residues. Trimming removed 5 bases at V and 4 bases at J, with 20 bases between. Germline values: CDR1 SEHNR, CDR2 FQNEAQ (reference sequence). The CDR3 is CASSPSGQGRGTEAFF. CDR3 sequence (DNA): TGTGCCAGCAGCCCATCCGGCCAGGGCAGGGGCACTGAAGCTTTCTTT. Based on the CDR3 plus reference TRBV7-9 and TRBJ1-1, the full variable domain is DTGVSQNPRHKITKRGQNVTFRCDPISEHNRLYWYRQTLGQGPEFLTYFQNEAQLEKSRLLSDRFSAERPKGSFSTLEIQRTEQGDSAMYLCASSPSGQGRGTEAFFGQGTRLTVV.

V usage is TRBV5-1 and J usage is TRBJ2-3; D is possibly TRBD2 (6 bases). Per germline, CDR1 SGHRS and CDR2 YFSETQ. This CDR3 is built from 16 residues. The V end lost 1 base, the J end lost 5 bases, and 17 bases lay between the germline ends. CDR3 residues: CASSLRSGSGRDTQYF. The DNA of the CDR3 is TGCGCCAGCAGCTTGAGATCGGGGAGCGGGCGAGATACGCAGTATTTT.

The chain carries TRBV11-3 and TRBJ2-2; 10 bases are shared with TRBD2. The V and J ends lost 5 bases and 8 bases, in that order; junction bases with no gene match: 2. The CDR3 is made up of 13 amino acids. The germline V gene encodes CDR1 SGHNT and CDR2 YENEEA. The CDR3, as DNA: TGTGCCAGCAGCAAGACTAGCGGGGGGGAGCTGTTTTTT. Translating it yields CASSKTSGGELFF.

J is TRBJ2-1 and V is TRBV6-4; the D gene is possibly TRBD1 (6 bases). The V and J ends lost 5 bases and 7 bases respectively, with 12 bases between them. The V gene's germline CDR1 is MRHNA and CDR2 SNTAGT. The CDR3 is 13 residues long. The CDR3 sequence: CASSPQGLNEQFF. As DNA, the CDR3 is TGTGCCAGCAGTCCACAGGGCCTAAATGAGCAGTTCTTC.

This chain uses TRBV6-1 with TRBJ1-1, with unresolved D. The CDR3 extends over 15 amino acids. With 5 bases removed from V and 5 bases from J, the gap between germline ends came to 18 bases. Germline V gene data show CDR1 as MNHNS and CDR2 as SASEGT. In DNA, the CDR3 is TGTGCCAGCAGTCCCCCGGGCCGGCGGGAGACTGAAGCTTTCTTT. It codes for CASSPPGRRETEAFF.

This clone qualifies as medium-sized. V and J are TRBV6-4 and TRBJ1-1; D call uncertain. The length of the CDR3 is 14 residues. V was trimmed by 0 bases and J by 5 bases, leaving 10 bases between them. CDR1 and CDR2 from the germline V gene are MRHNA and SNTAGT. CDR3 loop: CASSDSSAGTEAFF. CDR3 nucleotide sequence: TGTGCCAGCAGTGACTCGTCGGCGGGTACTGAAGCTTTCTTT.

The gene calls are TRBV10-3 and TRBJ1-1; D unresolved. The CDR3 contains 15 residues. The germline V gene has CDR1 ENHRY and CDR2 SYGVKD. V lost 10 bases to trimming and J lost 1 base, with 19 bases between them. CDR3 residues: CASRYALVQNTEAFF. The CDR3 nucleotides read TGTGCCAGCAGGTACGCTTTAGTCCAGAACACTGAAGCTTTCTTT.

The J gene is TRBJ2-1, the V gene TRBV11-2, with TRBD2 identical over 8 bases. V gave up 5 bases and J gave up 6 bases; unmatched junction bases: 6. The CDR3 extends over 14 amino acids. Germline V lookup: CDR1 SGHAT, CDR2 FQNNGV. The CDR3 loop reads CASSDGAGGNEQFF. The CDR3, as DNA: TGTGCCAGCAGCGACGGGGCGGGAGGCAATGAGCAGTTCTTC.

The rearrangement joins TRBV2 to TRBJ1-2; D is undetermined. The V gene lost 6 bases and the J gene lost 0 bases, with 5 bases spanning the gap. CDR1 is SNHLY and CDR2 is FYNNEI in the germline V gene. The CDR3 sequence is 12 residues long. The CDR3 loop is CASSPANYGYTF. The CDR3 DNA is TGTGCCAGCAGCCCGGCTAACTATGGCTACACCTTC.

V is TRBV27 and J is TRBJ1-1; TRBD1 agrees at 7 bases. The germline V gene has CDR1 MNHEY and CDR2 SMNVEV (reference sequence). This CDR3 has 14 residues. The V gene end was trimmed by 5 bases and the J gene end by 4 bases; junction bases not matched to a gene: 7. The CDR3 DNA is TGTGCCAGCAGTAGACAGGGATCAGGCACTGAAGCTTTCTTT. Translating it yields CASSRQGSGTEAFF.

In its sample, this clone was seen a few times. V is TRBV5-1 and J is TRBJ1-6, with 7 bases aligning to TRBD1. Per the germline V gene, CDR1 is SGHRS and CDR2 is YFSETQ. The ends lost 0 bases at V and 5 bases at J; junction bases unmatched: 5. The CDR3 has 16 residues. Here the CDR3 reads CASSLENRGHNSPLHF. The CDR3 region has the DNA TGCGCCAGCAGCTTGGAGAACAGGGGCCATAATTCACCCCTCCACTTT.

The gene calls are TRBV2 and TRBJ2-3, with D possibly matching TRBD1 (5 bases). This CDR3 contains 15 residues. V lost 5 bases, J lost 2 bases, and 14 bases lay in between. Germline CDR1 and CDR2: SNHLY and FYNNEI. The CDR3 region is CASSSGQGVTDTQYF. The CDR3 DNA reads TGTGCCAGCAGTTCCGGCCAGGGCGTCACAGATACGCAGTATTTT.